These 23 T cell receptor beta chains were sequenced from one sample in a study of CD8+CD57+ T cells in acquired aplastic anemia. The use of genomic DNA as template underpinned the TCR beta VDJ and CDR3 profiling. TCRdb re-derived calls from the reads in MiXCR, one entry per CDR3 protein. The sample has a few hundred thousand distinct CDR3 sequences, about two thirds seen once. The sample consisted of sorted CD4+, CD8+, or CD8+CD57+ T cells (not recorded which) from PBMCs. These receptor sequences come from a human donor in good health, serving as a control.

The chain combines TRBV20-1 with TRBJ2-1, with 8 bases aligning to TRBD2. With V trimmed by 5 bases and J by 3 bases, 9 bases remained unmatched. The germline gives CDR1 DFQATT, CDR2 SNEGSKA (reference sequence). The CDR3 runs 15 residues. The CDR3 here is CSAFDLAGNYNEQFF. The CDR3 DNA is TGCAGTGCTTTCGACTTAGCGGGGAACTACAATGAGCAGTTCTTC.

The chain links TRBV20-1 to TRBJ1-1; possibly TRBD1 for D (6 bases). V lost 5 bases and J lost 7, with 17 bases in between. CDR1 and CDR2 from the germline V gene are DFQATT and SNEGSKA (reference sequence). The CDR3 extends over 13 amino acids. DNA for the CDR3: TGCAGTGCTGAGGAAGGACAGACAATTGAAGCTTTCTTT. This gives the protein CSAEEGQTIEAFF.

A remark on this clonotype: At one end, the junction sequence differs from germline, possibly due to a read error. The rearrangement links TRBV7-3 to TRBJ2-7; 7 nucleotides line up with TRBD2. The CDR3 runs to 14 residues. From germline, CDR1 is SGHTA and CDR2 FQGTGA. The CDR3 is CASSLLAERGWGYF. CDR3 nucleotide sequence: TGTGCCAGCAGCTTACTGGCTGAGCGGGGCTGGGGCTATTTC.

The chain recombines TRBV19 with TRBJ1-2, with 7 nucleotides matching TRBD1. V dropped 10 bases and J dropped 7; count of bases not matched to a gene: 24. CDR3 length equals 17 residues. The V gene's germline CDR1 is LNHDA and CDR2 SQIVND (reference sequence). The CDR3 loop is CAISPRQGRRTEAGYTF. In DNA form, the CDR3 reads TGTGCCATCAGTCCCAGACAGGGTCGAAGGACGGAAGCTGGCTACACCTTC.

Ten or more counts support this clonotype. The chain couples TRBV6-2 or TRBV6-3 to TRBJ2-7, with TRBD2 as a possible D gene (6 bases). The CDR3 extends over 13 amino acids. Trimming stripped 7 bases from V and 2 bases from J, with 12 bases between. Germline CDR1 and CDR2: MNHEY and SVGEGT. The CDR3 DNA follows: TGTGCCAGCACTCTTAGCGGAACCTACGAGCAGTACTTC. This translates into CASTLSGTYEQYF.

With regard to this clonotype: Germline and junction disagree at one end, which may indicate a read error. This rearrangement joins TRBV7-2 to TRBJ1-1; 9 bases fit TRBD1. The CDR3 is 14 residues long. Germline CDR1 reads SGHTA; CDR2 reads FQGNSA. The CDR3 bases are TGTGCCAGCAGCTCGCCGGGACAGGGCTACGAACCGTACTTT. This sequence encodes CASSSPGQGYEPYF.

The J gene is TRBJ2-7, the V gene TRBV14, with 7 bases that match TRBD1. This CDR3 spans 15 amino acids. V was pared by 1 base and J by 3 bases, with 6 bases of the junction left unmatched. Looked up from germline, CDR1 is SGHDN and CDR2 is FVKESK. The CDR3 DNA reads as TGTGCCAGCAGCCAAGGGGACAGTGGACACTACGAGCAGTACTTC. This sequence encodes CASSQGDSGHYEQYF. Based on the CDR3 plus reference TRBV14 and TRBJ2-7, the full variable domain is EAGVTQFPSHSVIEKGQTVTLRCDPISGHDNLYWYRRVMGKEIKFLLHFVKESKQDESGMPNNRFLAERTGGTYSTLKVQPAELEDSGVYFCASSQGDSGHYEQYFGPGTRLTVT.

About this clonotype itself: Being one base from a much bigger clone, this may be a read error. This chain connects TRBV3-1 to TRBJ2-1; 7 bases are a match to TRBD1. The CDR3 covers 17 residues. The V gene's germline CDR1 is LGHDT and CDR2 YNNKEL (reference sequence). For the CDR3, the DNA is TGTGCCAGCAGCCAAGTCATTCCCGGGACAGCTAACAATGTGCAGTTCTTC. Its protein product is CASSQVIPGTANNVQFF.

The chain has TRBV20-1 and TRBJ1-5; D call uncertain. Between the trimmed V and J ends, which lost 2 bases and 5 bases, there was a span of 10 bases. Germline V CDR1 and CDR2: DFQATT, SNEGSKA (reference sequence). CDR3 length: 13 residues. The DNA for the CDR3 is TGCAGTGCTAGATCCGAGATTGATCAGCCCCAGCATTTT. The encoded protein is CSARSEIDQPQHF.

About this clonotype: At one end the junction does not follow the germline gene, possibly because of a read error. This chain connects TRBV19 to TRBJ1-2; D is unclear. The germline gives CDR1 LNHDA, CDR2 SQIVND (reference sequence). This CDR3 contains 13 residues. The CDR3 loop reads CASNIAVTDAQNF. In DNA, the CDR3 is TGTGCCAGTAATATAGCGGTAACAGATGCGCAGAATTTT.

This chain connects TRBV29-1 to TRBJ2-7; a possible D gene is TRBD1 (6 bases). Germline-derived CDR1 and CDR2 are SQVTM and ANQGSEA. V dropped 4 bases and J dropped 5 bases, with 12 bases sitting between them. The CDR3 totals 12 residues. The CDR3 loop is CSVAGATNEQYF. CDR3 DNA sequence: TGCAGCGTTGCAGGGGCAACGAACGAGCAGTACTTC.

This clonotype has more than one count but fewer than ten. The gene calls are TRBV29-1 and TRBJ1-2; D is possibly TRBD1 (6 bases). This CDR3 is built from 11 residues. V dropped 4 bases and J dropped 12 bases, with 15 bases sitting between them. CDR1 and CDR2 (germline): SQVTM, ANQGSEA. CDR3 bases: TGCAGCGTTGGAACAGGGCCTGGAAACACCTTC. Translating it yields CSVGTGPGNTF. Full variable domain (missing parts from reference TRBV29-1 and TRBJ1-2): SAVISQKPSRDICQRGTSLTIQCQVDSQVTMMFWYRQQPGQSLTLIATANQGSEATYESGFVIDKFPISRPNLTFSTLTVSNMSPEDSSIYLCSVGTGPGNTFGSGTRLTVV.

The genes are TRBV6-5 and TRBJ2-2; TRBD1 matches at 10 bases. Trimming removed 7 bases from V and 6 bases from J; junction bases left unmatched: 5. Looked up from germline, CDR1 is MNHEY and CDR2 is SVGAGI. The length of the CDR3 is 14 residues. In DNA form, the CDR3 reads TGTGCCAGCACGGGGACAGGGGATCCCGGGGAGCTGTTTTTT. The encoded protein is CASTGTGDPGELFF.

This clonotype was seen only once. An end of the junction does not agree with germline; a read error may underlie this. Here the CDR3 reads CASGLPQVYGAFF. The CDR3 DNA reads TGTGCTAGTGGCCTGCCACAGGTCTATGGCGCTTTCTTC. This chain connects TRBV7-4 to TRBJ1-1, with D possibly matching TRBD1 (5 bases). Germline CDR1 and CDR2: SGHVT and SQSDAQ. This CDR3 is built from 13 residues.

This clonotype was counted a few times. The chain employs TRBV7-2 and TRBJ2-3; D is perhaps TRBD1 (6 bases). The germline CDR1 and CDR2 sequences are SGHTA and FQGNSA. V was shortened by 5 bases and J by 0 bases, with 12 bases between the two germline ends. The CDR3 has 15 amino acids. CDR3 nucleotide sequence: TGTGCCAGCAGCCACCCAGGGGCGAGCACAGATACGCAGTATTTT. Amino acids: CASSHPGASTDTQYF.

This clonotype was detected a few times. The rearrangement uses TRBV6-5 and TRBJ1-2, with 8 positions matching TRBD1. Germline V lookup: CDR1 MNHEY, CDR2 SVGAGI. This CDR3 region has 13 residues. V shed 5 bases, J shed 7 bases, and the junction held 6 bases outside the gene matches. CDR3 nucleotides: TGTGCCAGCAGTCTGACAGGGGTACTTGGCTACACCTTC. As protein: CASSLTGVLGYTF.

V is TRBV29-1 and J is TRBJ2-2, with 7 bases aligning to TRBD1. Looked up from germline, CDR1 is SQVTM and CDR2 is ANQGSEA. V lost 6 bases and J lost 5; bases outside the gene matches: 6. This CDR3 comprises 13 residues. The DNA of the CDR3 is TGCAGCGTAAACAGGGGCCGGACCGGGGAGCTGTTTTTT. This encodes CSVNRGRTGELFF.

This clonotype has just a few counts. J is TRBJ1-6 and V is TRBV19, with D possibly TRBD1 on 5 matching bases. Deletions cut 6 bases from V and 13 bases from J, with 19 bases between. CDR1 and CDR2 from the germline V gene are LNHDA and SQIVND (reference sequence). The CDR3 length is 14 residues. The CDR3 region has the DNA TGTGCCAGTAGAGGGGCTACGTCAAATCAGCCCCTCCACTTT. This codes for CASRGATSNQPLHF. The complete variable domain, with remaining parts taken from reference TRBV19 and TRBJ1-6, reads DGGITQSPKYLFRKEGQNVTLSCEQNLNHDAMYWYRQDPGQGLRLIYYSQIVNDFQKGDIAEGYSVSREKKESFPLTVTSAQKNPTAFYLCASRGATSNQPLHFGNGTRLTVT.

As for this clonotype: Without the conserved terminal phenylalanine or tryptophan, this CDR3 likely stems from a read error. The chain combines TRBV7-2 with TRBJ1-1; D call uncertain. The CDR3 contains 14 residues. Germline CDR1 SGHTA, CDR2 FQGNSA. This CDR3 is CASSKYMDNTEAFL. The CDR3 nucleotides read TGTGCTAGCAGCAAATACATGGATAACACTGAAGCTTTCCTT.

The chain combines TRBV7-2 with TRBJ1-6; no firm D call. V was trimmed by 4 bases and J by 15 bases, leaving 25 bases between them. This CDR3 comprises 16 residues. The germline V gene encodes CDR1 SGHTA and CDR2 FQGNSA. This chain's CDR3 is CASSWSPDYEQYFLHF. The DNA for the CDR3 is TGTGCCAGCAGCTGGAGCCCAGACTACGAGCAGTACTTCCTCCACTTT. The full variable domain, its missing parts supplied by reference TRBV7-2 and TRBJ1-6, is GAGVSQSPSNKVTEKGKDVELRCDPISGHTALYWYRQSLGQGLEFLIYFQGNSAPDKSGLPSDRFSAERTGGSVSTLTIQRTQQEDSAVYLCASSWSPDYEQYFLHFGNGTRLTVT.

This chain uses TRBV7-2 with TRBJ1-1; TRBD1 aligns across 7 bases. Germline V gene sequence: CDR1 SGHTA, CDR2 FQGNSA. The V segment lost 4 bases and the J segment 5 bases; nucleotides outside the gene matches: 7. The CDR3 is made up of 14 amino acids. CDR3 sequence (DNA): TGTGCCAGCAGCTGCGTCGTCAGGGGGACTGAAGCTTTCTTT. Protein product: CASSCVVRGTEAFF. The full variable domain, rest sourced from reference TRBV7-2 and TRBJ1-1, is GAGVSQSPSNKVTEKGKDVELRCDPISGHTALYWYRQSLGQGLEFLIYFQGNSAPDKSGLPSDRFSAERTGGSVSTLTIQRTQQEDSAVYLCASSCVVRGTEAFFGQGTRLTVV.

The CDR3 DNA is TGTGCCAGCACAACATCCCGGGACCCCGAGCAGTACTTC. This encodes CASTTSRDPEQYF. The chain uses TRBV2 and TRBJ2-7; the D call may be TRBD1 or TRBD2 (5 bases each). This CDR3 region has 13 residues. Germline assignment: CDR1 SNHLY and CDR2 FYNNEI. V gave up 7 bases and J gave up 6 bases, with 16 bases separating them.

In the case of this clonotype: A read error is possible here, since a much larger clone lies one base away. Since no conserved phenylalanine or tryptophan closes the CDR3, a read error is the likely cause. This sequence joins TRBV12-3 or TRBV12-4 and TRBJ2-5; D possibly matches TRBD1 or TRBD2 (5 bases each). V lost 6 bases and J lost 1, with 21 bases in between. The CDR3 has 17 residues. CDR3 DNA: TGTGCCAGCAGGGAAAACAGAGGGGCTGGGGGCCAAGAGACCCAGTACTCC. It yields the protein CASRENRGAGGQETQYS.